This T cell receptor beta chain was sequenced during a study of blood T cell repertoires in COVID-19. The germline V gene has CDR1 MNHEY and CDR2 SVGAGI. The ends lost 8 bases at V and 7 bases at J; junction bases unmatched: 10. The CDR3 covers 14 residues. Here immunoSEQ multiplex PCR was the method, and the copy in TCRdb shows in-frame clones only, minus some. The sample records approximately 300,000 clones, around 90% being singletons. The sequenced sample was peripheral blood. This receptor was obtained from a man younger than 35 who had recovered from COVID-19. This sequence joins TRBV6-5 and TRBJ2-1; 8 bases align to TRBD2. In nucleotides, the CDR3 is TGTGCCAGCGGAGCCAGGACTAGCTTAAATGAGCAGTTCTTC. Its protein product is CASGARTSLNEQFF.